One sample yielded the 11 T cell receptor beta chains listed below, sequenced in a study of vaccination and CD4 T cells after COVID-19. This sample's treatment: approximately nine-day PBMC culture with coronavirus spike peptide pools or control peptides (ViraFEST assay). Sequencing of the DNA from cultured CD4+ T cells was carried out with the Oncomine TCR Beta short-read assay. Each CDR3 protein is one row after TCRdb ran MiXCR on the PCR reads. The data show about 12,000 distinct CDR3 sequences, roughly 59% seen once. The antigens of these receptors remain unknown. The sample consisted of CD4+ T cells from blood, cultured in vitro. The receptors were sampled from a human donor who had recovered from COVID-19.

This clonotype was picked up one time. The chain carries TRBV10-3 and TRBJ2-3, with D uncertain. V shed 0 bases and J shed 1 base, with 11 bases lying between them. Germline V CDR1 and CDR2: ENHRY, SYGVKD. The CDR3 contains 16 residues. The CDR3 bases are TGTGCCATCAGTGAGTCTCTGAGCGAGGGCACAGATACGCAGTATTTT. The encoded protein is CAISESLSEGTDTQYF.

The chain is built from TRBV21-1 and TRBJ2-1; TRBD1 is the table's D call, not checked against the DNA. TRBV21-1 is a recognized pseudogene. The CDR3 sequence is 17 residues long. In DNA form, the CDR3 reads TGTGCCAGCAGCAAAATAGGGGTTGGCTGGGAAAACAATGAGCAGTTCTTC. Protein product: CASSKIGVGWENNEQFF.

The chain carries TRBV28 and TRBJ2-5; D is undetermined. Germline V gene sequence: CDR1 MDHEN, CDR2 SYDVKM. The CDR3 is 14 amino acids. The V gene lost 7 bases and the J gene lost 1 base, with 13 bases spanning the gap. For the CDR3, the DNA is TGTGCCAGCATCAAATTGGGTGGCCAAGAGACCCAGTACTTC. Protein: CASIKLGGQETQYF.

The chain is built from TRBV28 and TRBJ2-3; D unresolved. V was shortened by 5 bases and J by 4 bases, with 7 bases between the two germline ends. The CDR3 contains 12 residues. The germline V gene has CDR1 MDHEN and CDR2 SYDVKM. CDR3: CASSPISDTQYF. Here the CDR3 DNA reads TGTGCCAGCAGTCCTATCTCAGATACGCAGTATTTT. Full variable domain (missing parts from reference TRBV28 and TRBJ2-3): DVKVTQSSRYLVKRTGEKVFLECVQDMDHENMFWYRQDPGLGLRLIYFSYDVKMKEKGDIPEGYSVSREKKERFSLILESASTNQTSMYLCASSPISDTQYFGPGTRLTVL.

The chain uses TRBV24-1 and TRBJ2-1, with no clear D. Per germline, CDR1 KGHDR and CDR2 SFDVKD. Deletions cut 3 bases from V and 6 bases from J, with 5 bases between. The CDR3 covers 12 residues. In DNA form, the CDR3 reads TGTGCCACCAGTGATACCCCCAATGAGCAGTTCTTC. Translation: CATSDTPNEQFF.

This sequence joins TRBV6-5 and TRBJ2-4; unclear D gene. The CDR3 loop spans 13 amino acids. Germline assignment: CDR1 MNHEY and CDR2 SVGAGI. V lost 0 bases to trimming and J lost 5 bases, with 5 bases between them. In DNA, the CDR3 is TGTGCCAGCAGTTACTCCCCAGAAAACATTCAGTACTTC. Protein: CASSYSPENIQYF.

This clonotype turned up a few times. This rearrangement joins TRBV20-1 to TRBJ1-2, with unresolved D. V was pared by 6 bases and J by 2 bases, with 13 bases between. The CDR3 is 13 amino acids. Germline CDR1 and CDR2: DFQATT and SNEGSKA (reference sequence). In nucleotides, the CDR3 is TGCAGTGCCACAACCCAGGCAAACTATGGCTACACCTTC. It is translated as CSATTQANYGYTF.

V and J are TRBV2 and TRBJ2-7; 10 bases match TRBD1. Trimming cost V 7 bases and J 0 bases; bases outside gene matches: 9. Per germline, CDR1 SNHLY and CDR2 FYNNEI. The length of the CDR3 is 16 residues. The CDR3 nucleotides read TGTGCCAGCACCGGACAGGGGGTCGCGAGCTCCTACGAGCAGTACTTC. Translating it yields CASTGQGVASSYEQYF. Supplemented by reference TRBV2 and TRBJ2-7, the full variable domain reads EPEVTQTPSHQVTQMGQEVILRCVPISNHLYFYWYRQILGQKVEFLVSFYNNEISEKSEIFDDQFSVERPDGSNFTLKIRSTKLEDSAMYFCASTGQGVASSYEQYFGPGTRLTVT.

The V and J genes are TRBV6-2 or TRBV6-3 and TRBJ2-4; perhaps TRBD1 as D (5 bases). The CDR3 spans 13 residues. From germline, CDR1 is MNHEY and CDR2 SVGEGT. Trimming stripped 6 bases from V and 9 bases from J, with 15 bases between. DNA for the CDR3: TGTGCCAGCAGGCCACCCCAGGGTAGCATTCAGTACTTC. It translates to CASRPPQGSIQYF.

The chain carries TRBV28 and TRBJ1-6, with TRBD1 matching 10 bases. The V and J ends lost 6 bases and 9 bases, in that order; junction bases with no gene match: 8. Germline-derived CDR1 and CDR2 are MDHEN and SYDVKM. The CDR3 spans 15 residues. DNA for the CDR3: TGTGCCAGCAGAACAGGGGACAGGGGAGCTTCACCCCTCCACTTT. Translated, it gives CASRTGDRGASPLHF. The complete variable domain, with remaining parts taken from reference TRBV28 and TRBJ1-6, reads DVKVTQSSRYLVKRTGEKVFLECVQDMDHENMFWYRQDPGLGLRLIYFSYDVKMKEKGDIPEGYSVSREKKERFSLILESASTNQTSMYLCASRTGDRGASPLHFGNGTRLTVT.

This clonotype was counted a few times. The V call is TRBV4-1, the J call TRBJ2-7, with 10 bases that match TRBD2. This CDR3 spans 18 amino acids. Germline CDR1 reads MGHRA; CDR2 reads YSYEKL. The ends lost 0 bases at V and 7 bases at J; junction bases unmatched: 15. In DNA, the CDR3 is TGCGCCAGCAGCCAAGATACAGGCGGACTAGCGGTGATAGGGGAGCAGTACTTC. This codes for CASSQDTGGLAVIGEQYF.